The 27 T cell receptor beta chains in this list originate from one sample, sequenced in a study of response to subunit inactivated influenza vaccine. From the RT-PCR reads, TCRdb called clonotypes with MiXCR, one entry per CDR3 protein. The sample consists of about 580,000 distinct CDR3 sequences, about 14% of them appearing once. This material consisted of PBMCs from blood, taken approximately 13 days after vaccination. These receptors came from a man in his forties or fifties who received an inactivated influenza vaccine.

CDR3 amino acids: CSARDLAGEQFF. For the CDR3, the DNA is TGCAGTGCTAGAGATCTGGCGGGCGAGCAGTTCTTC. This chain links TRBV20-1 with TRBJ2-1; possible D gene TRBD2, 5 bases. Germline V lookup: CDR1 DFQATT, CDR2 SNEGSKA (reference sequence). CDR3 length: 12 residues. V lost 0 bases and J 10 bases, leaving 10 bases between the germline ends.

V and J are TRBV18 and TRBJ2-7; 9 bases map to TRBD1. CDR1 is KGHSH and CDR2 is LQKENI in the germline V gene. After removal of 0 bases from V and 4 bases from J, the junction contained 7 bases not matched to a gene. The CDR3 has 16 amino acids. CDR3 DNA: TGTGCCAGCTCACCACCCGCGGACAGGGGTTTTTACGAGCAGTACTTC. It codes for CASSPPADRGFYEQYF.

The chain carries TRBV4-2 and TRBJ1-2; D remains ambiguous. V was cut by 4 bases and J by 1 base, with 19 bases left in between. This CDR3 has 17 residues. Germline CDR1 LGHNA, CDR2 YNFKEQ. The CDR3 nucleotides are TGTGCCAGCAGCCCGGAGGCCCAGAGGCGAGTTAACTATGGCTACACCTTC. Protein sequence: CASSPEAQRRVNYGYTF.

This clonotype was seen ten or more times. V gene TRBV6-2 or TRBV6-3 combines with J gene TRBJ2-7, with 8 bases that match TRBD1. Unmatched junction bases numbered 5, after V lost 4 bases and J lost 3 bases. The CDR3 sequence is 14 residues long. Germline V lookup: CDR1 MNHEY, CDR2 SVGEGT. The CDR3 here is CASSSMDRDYEQYF. CDR3 bases: TGTGCCAGCAGTTCGATGGACAGGGACTACGAGCAGTACTTC.

This rearrangement joins TRBV6-5 to TRBJ2-3; weak D call: TRBD2 (5 bases). Germline V gene data show CDR1 as MNHEY and CDR2 as SVGAGI. V lost 0 bases and J 0 bases, leaving 7 bases between the germline ends. The CDR3 contains 15 residues. CDR3 amino acids: CASSYSRGSTDTQYF. CDR3 DNA sequence: TGTGCCAGCAGTTACTCGCGCGGGAGCACAGATACGCAGTATTTT.

This clonotype has more than one count but fewer than ten. The chain joins TRBV7-2 to TRBJ1-2, with D unclear. The CDR3 loop spans 13 amino acids. Trimming removed 5 bases at V and 13 bases at J, with 20 bases between. CDR1 and CDR2 from the germline V gene are SGHTA and FQGNSA. CDR3 bases: TGTGCCAGCAGCATGAAATCCCGGACGAAGCCCACCTTC. Its protein product is CASSMKSRTKPTF.

The CDR3 reads CASSVAGNPPSEQYF. The CDR3 DNA sequence: TGTGCCAGCAGCGTAGCCGGGAACCCCCCGTCTGAGCAGTACTTC. The chain recombines TRBV9 with TRBJ2-7, with D perhaps TRBD2 (5 bases). The germline V and J ends were trimmed by 0 bases and 7 bases, with 17 bases remaining between them. Germline-derived CDR1 and CDR2 are SGDLS and YYNGEE. The CDR3 has 15 amino acids.

V and J are TRBV20-1 and TRBJ2-1; D is unclear. CDR3 length: 14 amino acids. V was shortened by 5 bases and J by 6 bases, with 17 bases between the two germline ends. Germline V gene data show CDR1 as DFQATT and CDR2 as SNEGSKA (reference sequence). For the CDR3, the DNA is TGCAGTGCTTCGGGCTACCCTTTACTCAATGAGCAGTTCTTC. Its translation: CSASGYPLLNEQFF.

The J gene is TRBJ2-7, the V gene TRBV19; 9 bases match TRBD1. Germline V gene lookup returns CDR1 LNHDA and CDR2 SQIVND (reference sequence). This CDR3 region has 16 residues. V was pared by 4 bases and J by 5 bases, with 12 bases of the junction left unmatched. Written as DNA, the CDR3 is TGTGCCAGTAGTAGGGGAACGGGACAGGGAGCGAACGAGCAGTACTTC. Its translation: CASSRGTGQGANEQYF.

The chain recombines TRBV6-1 with TRBJ2-5, with a weak D call TRBD1 (5 bases). Germline V gene sequence: CDR1 MNHNS, CDR2 SASEGT. CDR3 length: 13 amino acids. Trimming removed 6 bases from V and 7 bases from J, with 15 bases in between. The CDR3: CASRRTRVGTQYF. The CDR3 DNA reads TGTGCCAGCAGACGTACCAGGGTCGGGACCCAGTACTTC.

CDR3 in DNA: TGTGCCAGCAGCCACGACCCTTCCCGATCGTATTTT. This encodes CASSHDPSRSYF. V gene TRBV5-6 combines with J gene TRBJ2-3; unclear D gene. Germline V gives CDR1 SGHDT, CDR2 YYEEEE. Trimming pared 4 bases from V and 14 bases from J, leaving 17 bases between. The CDR3 is made up of 12 amino acids.

The chain recombines TRBV19 with TRBJ2-7, with TRBD2 matching over 8 bases. The CDR3 contains 15 residues. Trimming took 2 bases from V and 0 from J; bases not matched to a gene: 3. CDR1 and CDR2 (germline): LNHDA, SQIVND (reference sequence). The CDR3 sequence is CASSILAGGSYEQYF. The DNA for the CDR3 is TGTGCCAGTAGTATACTAGCGGGCGGCTCCTACGAGCAGTACTTC.

This clonotype was observed a few times. The gene calls are TRBV4-2 and TRBJ2-1; 9 bases map to TRBD1. Looked up from germline, CDR1 is LGHNA and CDR2 is YNFKEQ. Trimming took 4 bases from V and 10 from J; bases not matched to a gene: 8. The length of the CDR3 is 14 residues. The CDR3 spells CASSRQQGAREQFF. The CDR3 bases are TGTGCCAGCAGCCGCCAACAGGGGGCGCGGGAGCAGTTCTTC.

Only a few counts were recorded for this clonotype. V is TRBV28 and J is TRBJ1-2; D call uncertain. The germline V and J ends were trimmed by 8 bases and 4 bases, with 8 bases remaining between them. This CDR3 comprises 11 residues. Germline V CDR1 and CDR2: MDHEN, SYDVKM. Written as DNA, the CDR3 is TGTGCCAGCCTCCGAGGCTATGGCTACACCTTC. Protein sequence: CASLRGYGYTF.

The V and J genes are TRBV7-6 and TRBJ1-6; D is unresolved. V was trimmed by 5 bases and J by 7 bases, leaving 9 bases between them. From germline, CDR1 is SGHVS and CDR2 FNYEAQ. The CDR3 runs 13 residues. The CDR3 DNA reads as TGTGCCAGCAGCCCCTCTTACAATTCACCCCTCCACTTT. Encoded protein: CASSPSYNSPLHF. Using reference TRBV7-6 and TRBJ1-6 for the parts outside the CDR3, the full variable domain is GAGVSQSPRYKVTKRGQDVALRCDPISGHVSLYWYRQALGQGPEFLTYFNYEAQQDKSGLPNDRFSAERPEGSISTLTIQRTEQRDSAMYRCASSPSYNSPLHFGNGTRLTVT.

This clonotype was detected ten times or more. The J gene is TRBJ2-7, the V gene TRBV28; TRBD2 is a possible D gene (6 bases). The CDR3 sequence is 12 residues long. From germline, CDR1 is MDHEN and CDR2 SYDVKM. The ends were cut back, 6 bases at V and 2 bases at J, with 8 bases in the middle. CDR3 nucleotide sequence: TGTGCCAGCAGATCTAGCGCCTACGAGCAGTACTTC. This sequence encodes CASRSSAYEQYF.

This clonotype was seen ten or more times. The chain couples TRBV7-9 to TRBJ2-5; the D call may be TRBD1 or TRBD2 (6 bases each). The CDR3 is made up of 15 amino acids. V was cut by 1 base and J by 5 bases, with 14 bases left in between. Germline CDR1 reads SEHNR; CDR2 reads FQNEAQ (reference sequence). CDR3 loop: CASSLDGGVLETQYF. The CDR3 nucleotides read TGTGCCAGCAGCTTAGACGGGGGCGTCTTGGAGACCCAGTACTTC.

This chain connects TRBV28 to TRBJ2-2, with D unresolved. The germline gives CDR1 MDHEN, CDR2 SYDVKM. CDR3 size: 14 residues. V lost 3 bases, J lost 5 bases, and 10 bases lay in between. CDR3 sequence reads: CASSFNSATGELFF. CDR3 sequence (DNA): TGTGCCAGCAGTTTTAACTCAGCGACCGGGGAGCTGTTTTTT.

J is TRBJ2-1 and V is TRBV15; D remains unclear. Germline CDR1 LNHNV, CDR2 YYDKDF (reference sequence). Trimming removed 0 bases from V and 10 bases from J, with 4 bases in between. The CDR3 spans 11 residues. The CDR3 DNA reads TGTGCCACCAGCAGAGACCGGGAGCAGTTCTTC. It encodes CATSRDREQFF.

This clonotype turned up a few times. The J gene is TRBJ2-1, the V gene TRBV24-1; D is perhaps TRBD2 (7 bases). The V end was cut by 6 bases, the J end by 4 bases, with 18 bases between. The CDR3 has 16 residues. Germline CDR1 KGHDR, CDR2 SFDVKD. In nucleotides, the CDR3 is TGTGCCACCAGTACCCCGAGGGGGGGGGTTTACAATGAGCAGTTCTTC. Its protein product is CATSTPRGGVYNEQFF.

This clonotype showed up just a few times. This chain uses TRBV7-8 with TRBJ2-3; D not certain. Trimming removed 4 bases at V and 0 bases at J, with 14 bases between. The CDR3 loop spans 16 amino acids. The germline V gene has CDR1 SGHVS and CDR2 FQNEAQ. The CDR3 DNA sequence: TGTGCCAGCAGCTCCGCCTGGTCCTCTAGCACAGATACGCAGTATTTT. Translating it yields CASSSAWSSSTDTQYF.

This clonotype was recorded a few times. The chain combines TRBV20-1 with TRBJ2-2, with 11 nucleotides matching TRBD2. V was clipped by 6 bases and J by 0 bases; unmatched bases: 6. Germline V gene sequence: CDR1 DFQATT, CDR2 SNEGSKA (reference sequence). The CDR3 runs to 16 residues. The CDR3 is CSATSGSLPNTGELFF. The CDR3 nucleotides are TGCAGTGCCACTAGCGGGAGTCTTCCGAACACCGGGGAGCTGTTTTTT.

This sequence joins TRBV5-1 and TRBJ1-1, with D possibly TRBD1 on 6 matching bases. Germline V lookup: CDR1 SGHRS, CDR2 YFSETQ. The CDR3 has 16 amino acids. The V and J ends lost 1 base and 4 bases respectively, with 17 bases between them. In DNA form, the CDR3 reads TGCGCCAGCAGCTTGTATGGGAACAGGGAGGGCACTGAAGCTTTCTTT. Encoded protein: CASSLYGNREGTEAFF.

This clonotype was counted a few times. The rearrangement joins TRBV7-8 to TRBJ1-6; D perhaps matches TRBD1 (5 bases). Trimming shortened V by 9 bases and J by 5 bases, and 11 bases separated the two germline ends. The CDR3 runs 13 residues. Germline values: CDR1 SGHVS, CDR2 FQNEAQ. CDR3 coding DNA: TGTGCCAGTAGCGGGGCAAATAATTCACCCCTCCACTTT. Its protein is CASSGANNSPLHF.

This clonotype was seen a handful of times. This rearrangement joins TRBV20-1 to TRBJ2-2; TRBD1 matches at 7 bases. V lost 4 bases to trimming and J lost 1 base; unmatched junction nucleotides: 12. Germline V gives CDR1 DFQATT, CDR2 SNEGSKA (reference sequence). This CDR3 is 17 amino acids long. The chain's CDR3 is CSAKAGGMAGNTGELFF. For the CDR3, the DNA is TGCAGTGCTAAGGCAGGGGGTATGGCGGGGAACACCGGGGAGCTGTTTTTT.

V and J are TRBV5-1 and TRBJ1-2; D might be TRBD1 (6 bases). Trimming pared 7 bases from V and 6 bases from J, leaving 16 bases between. From germline, CDR1 is SGHRS and CDR2 YFSETQ. This CDR3 is built from 13 residues. CDR3 in DNA: TGCGCCAGCGGCCCTGGGGGGCGCAATGGCTACACCTTC. This codes for CASGPGGRNGYTF.

V usage is TRBV10-2 and J usage is TRBJ2-1, with TRBD2 matching over 10 bases. V lost 0 bases, J lost 2 bases, and 1 base stayed unmatched. Germline V gene lookup returns CDR1 WSHSY and CDR2 SAAADI. This CDR3 is 16 amino acids long. Here the CDR3 DNA reads TGCGCCAGCAGTGAGTCCAGCGGGGGGGCCTACAATGAGCAGTTCTTC. Encoded protein: CASSESSGGAYNEQFF.